Listed here are 8 T cell receptor beta chains from one sample, sequenced in a study of cytomegalovirus exposure and HLA in healthy donors. The PCR contained 60 Vbeta and 13 Jbeta primers. Libraries were prepared by immunoSEQ multiplex PCR; TCRdb keeps only in-frame clonotypes and omits some of them. Here the sample spans roughly 170,000 clones, 84% being singletons. Sequencing was carried out using PBMCs. These receptors were taken from a girl aged 10 to 17 in good health and CMV-seropositive.

The CDR3 DNA sequence: TGTGCCAGCAGCCTTAGCGGTGGCCAAGAGACCCAGTACTTC. Translation: CASSLSGGQETQYF. The V gene is TRBV7-3, the J gene TRBJ2-5; weak D call: TRBD2 (6 bases). The germline V gene has CDR1 SGHTA and CDR2 FQGTGA. V lost 5 bases, J lost 1 base, and 11 bases lay in between. The CDR3 is 14 amino acids.

The chain uses TRBV10-3 and TRBJ2-5; D is possibly TRBD1 (5 bases). V lost 0 bases and J lost 2, with 10 bases in between. Germline CDR1 is ENHRY and CDR2 is SYGVKD. The CDR3 is 15 residues long. Here the CDR3 reads CAISESDRGQETQYF. CDR3 DNA: TGTGCCATCAGTGAGTCCGACAGAGGACAAGAGACCCAGTACTTC.

The chain uses TRBV11-3 and TRBJ2-7; TRBD2 matches at 8 bases. The germline gives CDR1 SGHNT, CDR2 YENEEA. The CDR3 is made up of 15 amino acids. The junction had 11 bases not matched to a gene; V was cut back by 8 bases and J by 2 bases. CDR3 nucleotide sequence: TGTGCCAGCTCGGGGGGGGGACAAACAACCTACGAGCAGTACTTC. Protein sequence: CASSGGGQTTYEQYF. Filled out from reference TRBV11-3 and TRBJ2-7, the complete variable domain reads EAGVVQSPRYKIIEKKQPVAFWCNPISGHNTLYWYLQNLGQGPELLIRYENEEAVDDSQLPKDRFSAERLKGVDSTLKIQPAELGDSAVYLCASSGGGQTTYEQYFGPGTRLTVT.

This sequence joins TRBV7-3 and TRBJ2-2; TRBD2 agrees at 14 bases. The CDR3 covers 20 residues. In germline, CDR1 is SGHTA, CDR2 FQGTGA. J was trimmed by 1 base and V by 4 bases; bases with no gene match: 11. The CDR3 reads CASSSRPPGLAGVNTGELFF. The CDR3 DNA follows: TGTGCCAGCAGCTCACGCCCACCGGGACTAGCGGGGGTGAACACCGGGGAGCTGTTTTTT.

The chain has TRBV5-8 and TRBJ1-3; the D is unclear. The CDR3 is made up of 13 amino acids. Trimming cost V 5 bases and J 0 bases, with 6 bases left between them. Germline CDR1 SGHTS, CDR2 YDEGEE. CDR3 nucleotide sequence: TGTGCCAGCAGGAGGAGCTCTGGAAACACCATATATTTT. Translating it yields CASRRSSGNTIYF.

This sequence joins TRBV29-1 and TRBJ1-2; TRBD1 is a possible D gene (6 bases). Germline values: CDR1 SQVTM, CDR2 ANQGSEA. This CDR3 region has 14 residues. The V end was cut by 3 bases, the J end by 8 bases, with 19 bases between. The CDR3 reads CSVDPPEGGPGYTF. CDR3 sequence (DNA): TGCAGCGTTGACCCCCCCGAAGGGGGTCCGGGCTACACCTTC. Full variable domain (outside the CDR3, taken from reference TRBV29-1 and TRBJ1-2): SAVISQKPSRDICQRGTSLTIQCQVDSQVTMMFWYRQQPGQSLTLIATANQGSEATYESGFVIDKFPISRPNLTFSTLTVSNMSPEDSSIYLCSVDPPEGGPGYTFGSGTRLTVV.

This sequence joins TRBV25-1 and TRBJ1-1, with a tentative D call TRBD1 (5 bases). Trimming removed 1 base from V and 0 bases from J, with 15 bases in between. CDR3 length: 17 amino acids. Looked up from germline, CDR1 is MGHDK and CDR2 is SYGVNS. In DNA, the CDR3 is TGTGCCAGCAGTGAATCTGGTAGGGGCCGCCTGAACACTGAAGCTTTCTTT. Translating gives CASSESGRGRLNTEAFF.

This chain links TRBV6-4 with TRBJ1-2; possible D gene TRBD1, 6 bases. The CDR3 loop spans 13 amino acids. Per germline, CDR1 MRHNA and CDR2 SNTAGT. The V gene lost 6 bases and the J gene lost 2 bases, with 10 bases spanning the gap. In DNA form, the CDR3 reads TGTGCCAGCAGGGGAACAGGGAACTATGGCTACACCTTC. It translates to CASRGTGNYGYTF.